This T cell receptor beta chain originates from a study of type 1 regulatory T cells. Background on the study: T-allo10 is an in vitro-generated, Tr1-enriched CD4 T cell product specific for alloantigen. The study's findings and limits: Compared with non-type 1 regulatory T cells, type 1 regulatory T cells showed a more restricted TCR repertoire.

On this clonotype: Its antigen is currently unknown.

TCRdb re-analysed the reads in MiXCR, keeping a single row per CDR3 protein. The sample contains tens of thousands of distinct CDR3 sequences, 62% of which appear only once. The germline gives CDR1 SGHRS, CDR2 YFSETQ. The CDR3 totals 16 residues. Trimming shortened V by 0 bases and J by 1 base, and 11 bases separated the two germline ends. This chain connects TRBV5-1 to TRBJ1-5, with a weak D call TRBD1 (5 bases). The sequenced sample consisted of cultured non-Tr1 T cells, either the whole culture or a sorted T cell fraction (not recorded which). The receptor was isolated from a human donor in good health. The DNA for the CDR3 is TGCGCCAGCAGCTTGGGATCGGGGGGAAGCAATCAGCCCCAGCATTTT. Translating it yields CASSLGSGGSNQPQHF.